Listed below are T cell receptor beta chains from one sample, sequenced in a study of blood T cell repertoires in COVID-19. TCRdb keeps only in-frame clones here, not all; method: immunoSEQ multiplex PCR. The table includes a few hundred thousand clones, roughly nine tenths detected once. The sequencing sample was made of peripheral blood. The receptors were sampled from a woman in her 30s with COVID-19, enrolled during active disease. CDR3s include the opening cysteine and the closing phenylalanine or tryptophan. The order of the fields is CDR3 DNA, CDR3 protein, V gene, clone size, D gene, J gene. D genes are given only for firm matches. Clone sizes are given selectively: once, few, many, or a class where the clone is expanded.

cdr3_nt: TGTGCCAGCAGTTTATTATTCAGAGGAGAGCAGTACTTC
cdr3_aa: CASSLLFRGEQYF
v_call: TRBV27
clone_size: .
d_call: .
j_call: TRBJ2-7

cdr3_nt: TGTGCCAGCAGTTTCGGGGGGAGCTCCTACAATGAGCAGTTCTTC
cdr3_aa: CASSFGGSSYNEQFF
v_call: TRBV28
clone_size: .
d_call: TRBD2
j_call: TRBJ2-1

cdr3_nt: TGTGCCAGCTCACCCGTCACGGGAACAGTAGCCAAAAACATTCAGTACTTC
cdr3_aa: CASSPVTGTVAKNIQYF
v_call: TRBV18
clone_size: .
d_call: .
j_call: TRBJ2-4

cdr3_nt: TGTGCCAGCAGCTTAGCGCAGTACTACGAGCAGTACTTC
cdr3_aa: CASSLAQYYEQYF
v_call: TRBV7-9
clone_size: .
d_call: .
j_call: TRBJ2-7

cdr3_nt: TGTGCCTGGGGAACCGGGAGCCACAATCAGCCCCAGCATTTT
cdr3_aa: CAWGTGSHNQPQHF
v_call: TRBV30
clone_size: .
d_call: .
j_call: TRBJ1-5

cdr3_nt: TGTGCCAGCAGCTTAGGTGGAGGAAACTACAATGAGCAGTTCTTC
cdr3_aa: CASSLGGGNYNEQFF
v_call: TRBV7-9
clone_size: .
d_call: .
j_call: TRBJ2-1

cdr3_nt: TGTGCCAGCAGCTTAGGGACAGGGGAAGAGACCCAGTACTTC
cdr3_aa: CASSLGTGEETQYF
v_call: TRBV7-6
clone_size: .
d_call: TRBD1
j_call: TRBJ2-5

cdr3_nt: TGTGCCAGCAGACCCAGGACAGGAAATCAGCCCCAGCATTTT
cdr3_aa: CASRPRTGNQPQHF
v_call: TRBV2
clone_size: .
d_call: TRBD1
j_call: TRBJ1-5

cdr3_nt: TGTGCCAGCAGCCGCCCCCGGATGGGACAGGGACCGGGCGGGGAGCTGTTTTTT
cdr3_aa: CASSRPRMGQGPGGELFF
v_call: TRBV11-2
clone_size: .
d_call: TRBD1
j_call: TRBJ2-2

cdr3_nt: TGTGCCAGTAGGAAGACAACAGGGGCCTCAAGCTCTGGAAACACCATATATTTT
cdr3_aa: CASRKTTGASSSGNTIYF
v_call: TRBV19
clone_size: .
d_call: TRBD1
j_call: TRBJ1-3

cdr3_nt: TGTGCTATAATCTCGGGGGAGGGTGGCTACACCTTC
cdr3_aa: CAIISGEGGYTF
v_call: TRBV6-5
clone_size: .
d_call: .
j_call: TRBJ1-2

cdr3_nt: TGTGCCAGCACACGGGGACAGCCCGAGTCAAACGAGCAGTACTTC
cdr3_aa: CASTRGQPESNEQYF
v_call: TRBV27
clone_size: .
d_call: TRBD1
j_call: TRBJ2-7

cdr3_nt: TGTGCCAGCAGTTATAGGGACACCTCTGGAAACACCATATATTTT
cdr3_aa: CASSYRDTSGNTIYF
v_call: TRBV6-5
clone_size: once
d_call: .
j_call: TRBJ1-3

cdr3_nt: TGTGCCAGCAGCCAAGAAAACTGGCGGGCCCGGGCCTCTGGGGCCAACGTCCTGACTTTC
cdr3_aa: CASSQENWRARASGANVLTF
v_call: TRBV4-2
clone_size: .
d_call: .
j_call: TRBJ2-6

cdr3_nt: TGTGCCATCAGGGCCCGGGAGGGGGCGCCGGGAGAGCAGTACTTC
cdr3_aa: CAIRAREGAPGEQYF
v_call: TRBV10-3
clone_size: .
d_call: .
j_call: TRBJ2-7

cdr3_nt: TGCGCCAGCAGCCTGTCGGGGGGTGACTATGGCTACACCTTC
cdr3_aa: CASSLSGGDYGYTF
v_call: TRBV5-1
clone_size: .
d_call: .
j_call: TRBJ1-2

cdr3_nt: TGTGCCATCAGTGAGGGCCGAAATTACGAGACCCAGTACTTC
cdr3_aa: CAISEGRNYETQYF
v_call: TRBV10-3
clone_size: .
d_call: .
j_call: TRBJ2-5

cdr3_nt: TGTGCCAGCAGTTCCCGGGACAGGGGTACTGAAGCTTTCTTT
cdr3_aa: CASSSRDRGTEAFF
v_call: TRBV6-5
clone_size: .
d_call: TRBD1
j_call: TRBJ1-1

cdr3_nt: TGTGCCAGCAGCCCTGGGACAGGACTAAATAGCAATCAGCCCCAGCATTTT
cdr3_aa: CASSPGTGLNSNQPQHF
v_call: TRBV4-2
clone_size: .
d_call: TRBD1
j_call: TRBJ1-5

cdr3_nt: TGCGCCAGCAGCTTACAGGGTGGGGTTACTGAAGCTTTCTTT
cdr3_aa: CASSLQGGVTEAFF
v_call: TRBV5-1
clone_size: .
d_call: .
j_call: TRBJ1-1

cdr3_nt: TGTGCCAGCAGGACCTCGGGACTCTCCTACGAGCAGTACTTC
cdr3_aa: CASRTSGLSYEQYF
v_call: TRBV6-5
clone_size: .
d_call: .
j_call: TRBJ2-7

cdr3_nt: TGTGCCAGCACTGTCCGGGGTGGAAACACCATATATTTT
cdr3_aa: CASTVRGGNTIYF
v_call: TRBV19
clone_size: .
d_call: .
j_call: TRBJ1-3

cdr3_nt: TGCGCCAGCAGCTTCTGGGACAGGGGTTCACCCCTCCACTTT
cdr3_aa: CASSFWDRGSPLHF
v_call: TRBV5-1
clone_size: .
d_call: TRBD1
j_call: TRBJ1-6

cdr3_nt: TGTGCCATCAGTGCGGGGCTAGCGCCAGAGACCCAGTACTTC
cdr3_aa: CAISAGLAPETQYF
v_call: TRBV10-3
clone_size: .
d_call: .
j_call: TRBJ2-5

cdr3_nt: TGTGCCAGCAGCCAGCCCTGGGCTAGCGGGGACGAGACCCAGTACTTC
cdr3_aa: CASSQPWASGDETQYF
v_call: TRBV3-1/TRBV3-2
clone_size: .
d_call: TRBD2
j_call: TRBJ2-5

cdr3_nt: TGTGCCAGCATGTCGGTAGAGGGGGACTATGGCTCTGGAAACACCATATATTTT
cdr3_aa: CASMSVEGDYGSGNTIYF
v_call: TRBV25-1
clone_size: .
d_call: .
j_call: TRBJ1-3

cdr3_nt: TGTGCCAGCAGCTTAGGGAGGGACGGAGAAAAACTGTTTTTT
cdr3_aa: CASSLGRDGEKLFF
v_call: TRBV7-9
clone_size: .
d_call: .
j_call: TRBJ1-4

cdr3_nt: TGTGCCAGCAGCTTTAACACCTTC
cdr3_aa: CASSFNTF
v_call: TRBV7-9
clone_size: .
d_call: .
j_call: TRBJ1-2

cdr3_nt: TGTGCTAGTGGTTTGGAACTAGTCTCGGTTGAGCAGTTCTTC
cdr3_aa: CASGLELVSVEQFF
v_call: TRBV12-5
clone_size: .
d_call: .
j_call: TRBJ2-1

cdr3_nt: TGTGCCAGCAGTTTCTCAGGGTTCAATCAGCCCCAGCATTTT
cdr3_aa: CASSFSGFNQPQHF
v_call: TRBV27
clone_size: .
d_call: .
j_call: TRBJ1-5

cdr3_nt: TGTGCCAGCAGTGAACAGGGGGCAGGAGGAGGCTACACCTTC
cdr3_aa: CASSEQGAGGGYTF
v_call: TRBV2
clone_size: .
d_call: TRBD1
j_call: TRBJ1-2

cdr3_nt: TGTGCCAGCAGCCCAGGACATTTCTATGGCTACACCTTC
cdr3_aa: CASSPGHFYGYTF
v_call: TRBV5-6
clone_size: .
d_call: .
j_call: TRBJ1-2

cdr3_nt: TGTGCCAGCAGCTCCGCAATTTCCGGGAGGGGGACTGGAAACACCATATATTTT
cdr3_aa: CASSSAISGRGTGNTIYF
v_call: TRBV28
clone_size: once
d_call: .
j_call: TRBJ1-3

cdr3_nt: TGTGCCAGCAAAGGGGGTGGATCACCCCTCCACTTT
cdr3_aa: CASKGGGSPLHF
v_call: TRBV2
clone_size: .
d_call: .
j_call: TRBJ1-6

cdr3_nt: TGTGCCAGTAGTATGCCGGGACAGGGTGGCTTAAAGGGCTACGAGCAGTACTTC
cdr3_aa: CASSMPGQGGLKGYEQYF
v_call: TRBV19
clone_size: .
d_call: TRBD1
j_call: TRBJ2-7

cdr3_nt: TGTGCCAGCAGCTCCACAGGTTTAACCTACGAGCAGTACTTC
cdr3_aa: CASSSTGLTYEQYF
v_call: TRBV5-4
clone_size: .
d_call: .
j_call: TRBJ2-7

cdr3_nt: TGCGCCAGCAGCCAGACAGGGTTAGGGTATGGCTACACCTTC
cdr3_aa: CASSQTGLGYGYTF
v_call: TRBV4-1
clone_size: .
d_call: TRBD1
j_call: TRBJ1-2

cdr3_nt: TGTGCCACCAGTGATCCCCAGGGGCGGACGAACACCGGGGAGCTGTTTTTT
cdr3_aa: CATSDPQGRTNTGELFF
v_call: TRBV24-1
clone_size: .
d_call: .
j_call: TRBJ2-2

cdr3_nt: TGTGCCACCAGTGAAGCCTTACAGGGGTCACCCCTCCACTTT
cdr3_aa: CATSEALQGSPLHF
v_call: TRBV24-1
clone_size: .
d_call: TRBD1
j_call: TRBJ1-6

cdr3_nt: TGTGCCAGCAGCTTAAGAAGCGGGGGAACATACAATGAGCAGTTCTTC
cdr3_aa: CASSLRSGGTYNEQFF
v_call: TRBV7-2
clone_size: .
d_call: TRBD2
j_call: TRBJ2-1

cdr3_nt: TGTGCCAGCAGTCCGGGGTATAAGCGGGGTTCAGATACGCAGTATTTT
cdr3_aa: CASSPGYKRGSDTQYF
v_call: TRBV11-3
clone_size: .
d_call: TRBD2
j_call: TRBJ2-3

cdr3_nt: TGCAGCGTTAAGCTCCCGACAGGATTGGTTAATGAGCAGTTCTTC
cdr3_aa: CSVKLPTGLVNEQFF
v_call: TRBV29-1
clone_size: .
d_call: .
j_call: TRBJ2-1

cdr3_nt: TGTGCCACCAGTGCTTACCCCCGGGACACTGGCTACAATGAGCAGTTCTTC
cdr3_aa: CATSAYPRDTGYNEQFF
v_call: TRBV24-1
clone_size: .
d_call: .
j_call: TRBJ2-1

cdr3_nt: TGCGCCAGCAGCCAAGAGCGACTAGTGAAGACCCAGTACTTC
cdr3_aa: CASSQERLVKTQYF
v_call: TRBV4-1
clone_size: .
d_call: .
j_call: TRBJ2-5

cdr3_nt: TGTGCCAGCACCCAGCGCGGCAGAAACACCATATATTTT
cdr3_aa: CASTQRGRNTIYF
v_call: TRBV5-6
clone_size: .
d_call: .
j_call: TRBJ1-3

cdr3_nt: TGTGCCAGTACTAGCGGAGTCGCGCGGGCCCAGTACTTC
cdr3_aa: CASTSGVARAQYF
v_call: TRBV6-6
clone_size: .
d_call: TRBD2
j_call: TRBJ2-5

cdr3_nt: TGTGCCAGTAGCCAATCCCGGGAGTCCCAAGAGACCCAGTACTTC
cdr3_aa: CASSQSRESQETQYF
v_call: TRBV19
clone_size: .
d_call: .
j_call: TRBJ2-5

cdr3_nt: TGTGCCAGCAGTGAAGCGTCCTGGGCAGTCGATTCACCCCTCCACTTT
cdr3_aa: CASSEASWAVDSPLHF
v_call: TRBV6-1
clone_size: .
d_call: .
j_call: TRBJ1-6

cdr3_nt: TGCGCCAGCAGCCCTGGCGGAGACTTCTATGGCTACACCTTC
cdr3_aa: CASSPGGDFYGYTF
v_call: TRBV10-2
clone_size: few
d_call: .
j_call: TRBJ1-2